This T cell receptor beta chain stems from a study of blood T cell repertoires in COVID-19. In the study overall: PBMCs, B-cell-depleted T cells, or T cells provided the cDNA or gDNA that made up the material.

Measured with immunoSEQ multiplex PCR; TCRdb has only the in-frame clones, and not every one. The sample comprises 200,000 or so clones, 79% of which are singletons, and 15% to 20% rests with the top ten. CDR1 GTSNPN and CDR2 SVGIG come from the germline V gene (reference sequence). The trim removed 5 bases at V and 6 bases at J, leaving 3 bases unmatched. This CDR3 is built from 13 residues. Sample: peripheral blood. This sequence joins TRBV30 and TRBJ2-1; 11 bases match TRBD2. The receptor was derived from a man between 60 and 75 years old with active or convalescent COVID-19. The CDR3 spells CAWATSGINEQFF. CDR3 DNA: TGTGCCTGGGCGACTAGCGGGATCAATGAGCAGTTCTTC.